This T cell receptor (beta chain) was recovered during a study of T-cell reconstitution after alpha-beta-depleted transplantation in children. The germline gives CDR1 SGDLS, CDR2 YYNGEE. J lost 6 bases, V lost 2 bases, and 6 bases had no gene match. This CDR3 region has 14 residues. Unique molecular identifiers were incorporated when the TCRbeta library was constructed. Each CDR3 protein gets one entry after TCRdb re-called the PCR reads with MiXCR. Of hundreds of thousands of distinct CDR3 sequences in the sample, about 9.5% were seen once. The TCR sequence derives from a human donor who donated a stem cell graft to a child with acute lymphoblastic leukemia. Sequencing was performed on PBMCs from the stem cell graft donor, taken from the stem cell graft. The rearrangement uses TRBV9 and TRBJ2-7, with TRBD1 matching 9 bases. DNA of the CDR3: TGTGCCAGCAGCGTCGGGACAGGGATGTCCGAGCAGTACTTC. It codes for CASSVGTGMSEQYF.